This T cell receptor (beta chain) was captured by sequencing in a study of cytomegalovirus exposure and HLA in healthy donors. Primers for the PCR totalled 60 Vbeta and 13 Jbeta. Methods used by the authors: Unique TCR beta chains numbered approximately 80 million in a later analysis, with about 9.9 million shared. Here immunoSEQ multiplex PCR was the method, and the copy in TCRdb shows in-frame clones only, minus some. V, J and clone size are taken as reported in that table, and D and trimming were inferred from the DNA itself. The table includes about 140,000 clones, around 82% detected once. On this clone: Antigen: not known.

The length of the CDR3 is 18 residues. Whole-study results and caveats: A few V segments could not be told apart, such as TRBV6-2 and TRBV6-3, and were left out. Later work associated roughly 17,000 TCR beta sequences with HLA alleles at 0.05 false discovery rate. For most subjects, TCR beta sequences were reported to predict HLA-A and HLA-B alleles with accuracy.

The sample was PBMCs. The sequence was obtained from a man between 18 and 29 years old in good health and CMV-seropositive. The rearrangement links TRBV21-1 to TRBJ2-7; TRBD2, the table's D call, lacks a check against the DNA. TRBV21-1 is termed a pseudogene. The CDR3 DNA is TGTGCCAGCAGGGAAGGAGGACTACCCCACGGGAGCTCCTACGAGCAGTACTTC. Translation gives CASREGGLPHGSSYEQYF.